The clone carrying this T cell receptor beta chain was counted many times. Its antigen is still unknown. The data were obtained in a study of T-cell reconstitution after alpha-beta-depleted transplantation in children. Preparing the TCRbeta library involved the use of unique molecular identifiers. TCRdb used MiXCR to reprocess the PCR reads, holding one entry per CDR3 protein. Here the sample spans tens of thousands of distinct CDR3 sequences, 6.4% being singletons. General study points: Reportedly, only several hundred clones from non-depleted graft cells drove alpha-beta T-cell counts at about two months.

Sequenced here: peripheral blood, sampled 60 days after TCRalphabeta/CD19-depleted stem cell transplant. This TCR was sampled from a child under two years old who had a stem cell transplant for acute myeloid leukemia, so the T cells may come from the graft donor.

CDR3 coding DNA: TGCAGTGCTGCCAGACAGGGGCCGGACGAGCAGTACTTC. It yields the protein CSAARQGPDEQYF. The chain combines TRBV20-1 with TRBJ2-7, with TRBD1 identical over 8 bases. The ends lost 5 bases at V and 5 bases at J; junction bases unmatched: 8. Germline V gene sequence: CDR1 DFQATT, CDR2 SNEGSKA (reference sequence). There are 13 residues in the CDR3.